This TCR beta chain was captured by sequencing in a study of cytotoxic CD8 clonotypes in ibrutinib-treated CLL. Study-level background: By median around 70 months, about twelve had progressed and about 15 stayed remitted; responses had been 2 complete and approximately 24 partial. Study outcomes and limitations: The study found baseline clonality above age-matched healthy donors, tracking circulating CD8+ T-cell counts.

Clones were read by immunoSEQ multiplex PCR, and TCRdb kept only the in-frame ones, dropping some. The sample holds more than 110,000 clones, about 80% seen once. For this clone: Antigen specificity is unknown.

Unmatched junction bases numbered 13, after V lost 7 bases and J lost 10 bases. This CDR3 spans 15 amino acids. The germline gives CDR1 MNHNS, CDR2 SASEGT. The sequences come from PBMCs, collected after 24 months of ibrutinib treatment. The sequence came from a human donor with chronic lymphocytic leukemia. This chain connects TRBV6-1 to TRBJ2-1; 10 bases line up with TRBD2. The CDR3 region is CASTEGVAGGKEQFF. In DNA form, the CDR3 reads TGTGCCAGCACCGAAGGGGTAGCGGGAGGTAAGGAGCAGTTCTTC.